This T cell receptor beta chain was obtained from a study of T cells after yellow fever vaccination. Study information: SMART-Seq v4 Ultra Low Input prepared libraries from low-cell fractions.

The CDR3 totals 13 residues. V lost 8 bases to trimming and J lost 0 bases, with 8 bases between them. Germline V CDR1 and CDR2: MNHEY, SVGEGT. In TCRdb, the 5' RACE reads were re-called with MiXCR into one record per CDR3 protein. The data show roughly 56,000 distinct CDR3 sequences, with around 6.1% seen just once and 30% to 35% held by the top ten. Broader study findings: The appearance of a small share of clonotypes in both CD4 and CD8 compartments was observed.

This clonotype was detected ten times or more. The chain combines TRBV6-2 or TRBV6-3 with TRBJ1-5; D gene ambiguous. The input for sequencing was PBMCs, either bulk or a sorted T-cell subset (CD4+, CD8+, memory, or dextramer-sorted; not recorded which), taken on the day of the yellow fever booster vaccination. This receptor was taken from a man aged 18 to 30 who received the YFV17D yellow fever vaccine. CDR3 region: CASVDYSNQPQHF. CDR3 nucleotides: TGTGCCAGCGTGGATTATAGCAATCAGCCCCAGCATTTT.